These T cell receptor beta chains were read from a single sample in a study of blood T cell repertoires in COVID-19. Sequencing was performed with immunoSEQ multiplex PCR; in TCRdb, only in-frame clones are kept and a portion is missing. This table holds 65,000 to 100,000 clones, just over 85% found once. The specimen sequenced was peripheral blood. These receptor sequences come from a woman older than 75 with acute or convalescent COVID-19. CDR3s include the opening cysteine and the closing phenylalanine or tryptophan. The D gene is left open where the match is weak. Clone size appears in some rows only: once, few, many, or a class for an expanded clone.

d_call: -
clone_size: once
v_call: TRBV7-7
j_call: TRBJ1-3
cdr3_aa: CASSLADSRNTIYF
cdr3_nt: TGTGCTAGCAGCTTAGCGGACAGCCGAAACACCATATATTTT

d_call: TRBD1
clone_size: -
v_call: TRBV27
j_call: TRBJ1-2
cdr3_aa: CASSPGQSYGYTF
cdr3_nt: TGTGCCAGCAGTCCGGGACAGAGCTATGGCTACACCTTC

d_call: -
clone_size: -
v_call: TRBV7-3
j_call: TRBJ2-2
cdr3_aa: CASSLIRMGGEHTGELFF
cdr3_nt: TGTGCCAGCAGCTTAATCAGGATGGGCGGGGAGCACACCGGGGAGCTGTTTTTT

d_call: TRBD1
clone_size: -
v_call: TRBV27
j_call: TRBJ1-6
cdr3_aa: CASRTDRDRGSPLHF
cdr3_nt: TGTGCCAGCCGGACAGACCGGGACAGGGGGTCACCCCTCCACTTT

d_call: -
clone_size: -
v_call: TRBV5-6
j_call: TRBJ2-2
cdr3_aa: CASSSGTGELFF
cdr3_nt: TGTGCCAGCAGCTCAGGTACCGGGGAGCTGTTTTTT

d_call: TRBD1
clone_size: once
v_call: TRBV5-4
j_call: TRBJ2-7
cdr3_aa: CASSLPGQGAYEQYF
cdr3_nt: TGTGCCAGCAGCTTACCGGGACAGGGGGCTTACGAGCAGTACTTC

d_call: -
clone_size: few
v_call: TRBV16
j_call: TRBJ2-1
cdr3_aa: CASSPYNEQFF
cdr3_nt: TGTGCCAGCAGCCCGTACAATGAGCAGTTCTTC

d_call: -
clone_size: -
v_call: TRBV6-5
j_call: TRBJ1-6
cdr3_aa: CASSYPGSPLHF
cdr3_nt: TGTGCCAGCAGTTACCCCGGTTCACCCCTCCACTTT

d_call: -
clone_size: -
v_call: TRBV7-9
j_call: TRBJ2-7
cdr3_aa: CASSPVDEQYF
cdr3_nt: TGTGCCAGCAGCCCGGTGGACGAGCAGTACTTC

d_call: -
clone_size: -
v_call: TRBV7-2
j_call: TRBJ2-2
cdr3_aa: CASSFSTDTGELFF
cdr3_nt: TGTGCCAGCAGCTTTTCGACAGACACCGGGGAGCTGTTTTTT

d_call: -
clone_size: few
v_call: TRBV19
j_call: TRBJ1-1
cdr3_aa: CASSGPSWTEAFF
cdr3_nt: TGTGCCAGTAGTGGGCCGTCGTGGACTGAAGCTTTCTTT

d_call: TRBD1
clone_size: once
v_call: TRBV19
j_call: TRBJ1-1
cdr3_aa: CASSNRDRGHLEAFF
cdr3_nt: TGTGCCAGTAGTAACCGGGACAGGGGTCATCTGGAAGCTTTCTTT

d_call: TRBD2
clone_size: -
v_call: TRBV14
j_call: TRBJ2-5
cdr3_aa: CASSQRGGRAGQETQYF
cdr3_nt: TGTGCCAGCAGCCAACGGGGAGGGAGGGCCGGCCAAGAGACCCAGTACTTC

d_call: -
clone_size: -
v_call: TRBV5-4
j_call: TRBJ1-3
cdr3_aa: CASSLAGGPGNTIYF
cdr3_nt: TGTGCCAGCAGCTTGGCCGGAGGTCCTGGAAACACCATATATTTT

d_call: -
clone_size: -
v_call: TRBV18
j_call: TRBJ2-3
cdr3_aa: CASSPGGTDTQYF
cdr3_nt: TGTGCCAGCTCACCAGGAGGAACAGATACGCAGTATTTT

d_call: -
clone_size: -
v_call: TRBV6-5
j_call: TRBJ1-1
cdr3_aa: CASSYSGGTEAFF
cdr3_nt: TGTGCCAGCAGTTACTCTGGGGGGACTGAAGCTTTCTTT

d_call: -
clone_size: -
v_call: TRBV6-4
j_call: TRBJ2-3
cdr3_aa: CASSDEGTDTQYF
cdr3_nt: TGTGCCAGCAGTGACGAGGGCACAGATACGCAGTATTTT

d_call: -
clone_size: -
v_call: TRBV5-6
j_call: TRBJ2-7
cdr3_aa: CASRLWGESYEQYF
cdr3_nt: TGTGCCAGCAGGCTCTGGGGAGAGAGCTACGAGCAGTACTTC

d_call: TRBD1
clone_size: -
v_call: TRBV28
j_call: TRBJ2-7
cdr3_aa: CASSTQDRVLYEQYF
cdr3_nt: TGTGCCAGCAGTACCCAGGACAGGGTTCTCTACGAGCAGTACTTC

d_call: -
clone_size: -
v_call: TRBV21-1
j_call: TRBJ2-2
cdr3_aa: CASSKDTRTSNLNTGELFF
cdr3_nt: TGTGCCAGCAGCAAAGATACGAGGACATCCAATTTGAACACCGGGGAGCTGTTTTTT

d_call: TRBD1
clone_size: -
v_call: TRBV12-3/TRBV12-4
j_call: TRBJ2-3
cdr3_aa: CASRGRGTDTQYF
cdr3_nt: TGTGCCAGCAGAGGCAGGGGGACAGATACGCAGTATTTT

d_call: -
clone_size: -
v_call: TRBV20-1
j_call: TRBJ1-2
cdr3_aa: CSASLRANYGYTF
cdr3_nt: TGCAGTGCTAGTCTCAGGGCTAACTATGGCTACACCTTC

d_call: -
clone_size: -
v_call: TRBV7-9
j_call: TRBJ2-3
cdr3_aa: CASSLSRDTQYF
cdr3_nt: TGTGCCAGCAGCCTCAGCAGGGATACGCAGTATTTT

d_call: TRBD1
clone_size: -
v_call: TRBV7-2
j_call: TRBJ2-6
cdr3_aa: CASSFGWDRGLGANVLTF
cdr3_nt: TGTGCCAGCAGCTTTGGTTGGGACAGGGGGCTTGGGGCCAACGTCCTGACTTTC

d_call: -
clone_size: once
v_call: TRBV4-3
j_call: TRBJ1-1
cdr3_aa: CASSQGGGWTDEAFF
cdr3_nt: TGCGCCAGCAGCCAAGGCGGGGGGTGGACAGATGAAGCTTTCTTT

d_call: TRBD1
clone_size: -
v_call: TRBV7-3
j_call: TRBJ1-6
cdr3_aa: CASSFNRGSPLHF
cdr3_nt: TGTGCCAGCAGCTTTAACAGGGGTTCACCCCTCCACTTT

d_call: TRBD1
clone_size: -
v_call: TRBV19
j_call: TRBJ2-1
cdr3_aa: CASRDRAEQFF
cdr3_nt: TGTGCCAGCCGAGACAGGGCTGAGCAGTTCTTC

d_call: -
clone_size: -
v_call: TRBV9
j_call: TRBJ1-2
cdr3_aa: CASSGTVPGYTF
cdr3_nt: TGTGCCAGCAGCGGGACAGTCCCTGGCTACACCTTC

d_call: -
clone_size: few
v_call: TRBV7-9
j_call: TRBJ2-7
cdr3_aa: CASSPDSAYEQYF
cdr3_nt: TGTGCCAGCAGCCCGGACAGCGCCTACGAGCAGTACTTC

d_call: TRBD1
clone_size: -
v_call: TRBV7-2
j_call: TRBJ2-5
cdr3_aa: CASSLRTGAVRETQYF
cdr3_nt: TGTGCCAGCAGCCTAAGGACAGGGGCGGTTCGAGAGACCCAGTACTTC

d_call: TRBD1
clone_size: -
v_call: TRBV11-1
j_call: TRBJ2-7
cdr3_aa: CASSYRTGFGYEQYF
cdr3_nt: TGTGCCAGCAGCTATAGGACAGGGTTCGGCTACGAGCAGTACTTC

d_call: -
clone_size: -
v_call: TRBV7-3
j_call: TRBJ2-3
cdr3_aa: CASSLSSYTDTQYF
cdr3_nt: TGTGCCAGCAGCTTAAGTAGTTATACAGATACGCAGTATTTT

d_call: TRBD2
clone_size: -
v_call: TRBV7-2
j_call: TRBJ2-4
cdr3_aa: CASSPAPGSAGGAKNIQYF
cdr3_nt: TGTGCCAGCAGCCCGGCTCCCGGGAGCGCCGGGGGGGCCAAAAACATTCAGTACTTC

d_call: TRBD2
clone_size: -
v_call: TRBV6-5
j_call: TRBJ2-3
cdr3_aa: CASRTSGTDTQYF
cdr3_nt: TGTGCCAGCAGGACTAGCGGGACAGATACGCAGTATTTT

d_call: TRBD2
clone_size: -
v_call: TRBV4-1
j_call: TRBJ2-7
cdr3_aa: CASSQLAGQSSLEQYF
cdr3_nt: TGCGCCAGCAGCCAACTAGCGGGTCAGTCAAGCCTCGAGCAGTACTTC

d_call: TRBD1
clone_size: -
v_call: TRBV6-5
j_call: TRBJ1-6
cdr3_aa: CASSRGGQGDSPLHF
cdr3_nt: TGTGCCAGCAGTCGGGGGGGACAGGGGGATTCACCCCTCCACTTT

d_call: -
clone_size: -
v_call: TRBV14
j_call: TRBJ1-1
cdr3_aa: CASSQEGGLGVYTEAFF
cdr3_nt: TGTGCCAGCAGCCAAGAGGGGGGACTAGGGGTTTATACTGAAGCTTTCTTT

d_call: -
clone_size: -
v_call: TRBV3-1/TRBV3-2
j_call: TRBJ2-1
cdr3_aa: CASSLTRAFSGSYNEQFF
cdr3_nt: TGTGCCAGCAGTCTTACTCGTGCCTTCTCGGGCTCCTACAATGAGCAGTTCTTC

d_call: TRBD2
clone_size: -
v_call: TRBV6-5
j_call: TRBJ2-4
cdr3_aa: CASSYGGGGANIQYF
cdr3_nt: TGTGCCAGCAGTTATGGCGGCGGGGGGGCTAACATTCAGTACTTC

d_call: -
clone_size: once
v_call: TRBV5-4
j_call: TRBJ2-3
cdr3_aa: CASSLAQGDTQYF
cdr3_nt: TGTGCCAGCAGCTTGGCACAGGGTGATACGCAGTATTTT

d_call: -
clone_size: -
v_call: TRBV18
j_call: TRBJ2-2
cdr3_aa: CASSLKGETGELFF
cdr3_nt: TGTGCCAGCTCACTCAAAGGGGAAACCGGGGAGCTGTTTTTT

d_call: -
clone_size: -
v_call: TRBV5-4
j_call: TRBJ1-1
cdr3_aa: CASSLDGPGRAEAFF
cdr3_nt: TGTGCCAGCAGCTTGGACGGACCCGGGCGGGCTGAAGCTTTCTTT

d_call: TRBD2
clone_size: -
v_call: TRBV19
j_call: TRBJ2-4
cdr3_aa: CASRLGGSAKNIQYF
cdr3_nt: TGTGCCAGTAGACTGGGGGGGTCAGCCAAAAACATTCAGTACTTC

d_call: TRBD2
clone_size: -
v_call: TRBV11-3
j_call: TRBJ2-7
cdr3_aa: CASSPSSGASYEQYF
cdr3_nt: TGTGCCAGCAGCCCCTCTAGCGGGGCAAGCTACGAGCAGTACTTC

d_call: -
clone_size: -
v_call: TRBV5-1
j_call: TRBJ2-2
cdr3_aa: CASSLAPTGTGELFF
cdr3_nt: TGCGCCAGCAGCTTGGCCCCCACAGGCACCGGGGAGCTGTTTTTT

d_call: -
clone_size: once
v_call: TRBV5-4
j_call: TRBJ2-7
cdr3_aa: CASSESSGGYEQYF
cdr3_nt: TGTGCCAGCAGCGAATCGTCAGGAGGTTACGAGCAGTACTTC

d_call: TRBD2
clone_size: -
v_call: TRBV11-2
j_call: TRBJ2-1
cdr3_aa: CASSSQGLAGAQEQFF
cdr3_nt: TGTGCCAGCAGTTCTCAGGGACTAGCGGGAGCACAGGAGCAGTTCTTC

d_call: TRBD2
clone_size: -
v_call: TRBV7-3
j_call: TRBJ2-3
cdr3_aa: CASSSSGITTDTQYF
cdr3_nt: TGTGCCAGCAGCTCTAGCGGGATAACGACAGATACGCAGTATTTT